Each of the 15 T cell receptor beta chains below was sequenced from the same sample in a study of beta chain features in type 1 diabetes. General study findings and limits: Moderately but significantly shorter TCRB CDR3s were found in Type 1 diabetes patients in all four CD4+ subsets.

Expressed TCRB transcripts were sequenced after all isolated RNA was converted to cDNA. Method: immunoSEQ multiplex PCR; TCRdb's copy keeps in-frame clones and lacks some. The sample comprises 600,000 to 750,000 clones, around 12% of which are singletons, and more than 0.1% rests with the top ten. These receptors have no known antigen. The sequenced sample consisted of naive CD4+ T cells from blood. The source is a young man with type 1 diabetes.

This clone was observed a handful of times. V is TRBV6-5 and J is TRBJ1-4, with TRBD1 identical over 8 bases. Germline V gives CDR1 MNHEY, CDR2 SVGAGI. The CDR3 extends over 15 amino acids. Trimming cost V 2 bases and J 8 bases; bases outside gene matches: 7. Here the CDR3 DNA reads TGTGCCAGCAGTTACAGGCAGGGGGCGTTGGAAAAACTGTTTTTT. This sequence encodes CASSYRQGALEKLFF.

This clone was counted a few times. CDR3 nucleotides: TGTGCCAGCAGCAGAGGGACTAGCGGGGGTAGGCAGTATTTT. Its protein is CASSRGTSGGRQYF. The chain couples TRBV5-6 to TRBJ2-3, with TRBD2 matching 14 bases. Trimming cost V 4 bases and J 11 bases; bases outside gene matches: 6. Germline V gene lookup returns CDR1 SGHDT and CDR2 YYEEEE. The CDR3 spans 14 residues. Filled out from reference TRBV5-6 and TRBJ2-3, the complete variable domain reads DAGVTQSPTHLIKTRGQQVTLRCSPKSGHDTVSWYQQALGQGPQFIFQYYEEEERQRGNFPDRFSGHQFPNYSSELNVNALLLGDSALYLCASSRGTSGGRQYFGPGTRLTVL.

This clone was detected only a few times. CDR3 in amino acids: CASSLLGTSYEQYF. DNA for the CDR3: TGTGCCAGCAGTTTATTAGGCACGTCCTACGAGCAGTACTTC. The chain combines TRBV28 with TRBJ2-7; D ambiguous. CDR3 size: 14 residues. CDR1 MDHEN and CDR2 SYDVKM come from the germline V gene. V shed 1 base and J shed 1 base, with 8 bases lying between them.

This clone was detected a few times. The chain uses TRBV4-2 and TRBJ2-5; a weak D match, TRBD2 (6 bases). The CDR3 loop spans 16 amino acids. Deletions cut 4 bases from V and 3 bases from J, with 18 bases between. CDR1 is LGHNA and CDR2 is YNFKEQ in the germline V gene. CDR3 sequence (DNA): TGTGCCAGCAGCCGCGCCAATGGTGCGGGGAAAGAGACCCAGTACTTC. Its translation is CASSRANGAGKETQYF.

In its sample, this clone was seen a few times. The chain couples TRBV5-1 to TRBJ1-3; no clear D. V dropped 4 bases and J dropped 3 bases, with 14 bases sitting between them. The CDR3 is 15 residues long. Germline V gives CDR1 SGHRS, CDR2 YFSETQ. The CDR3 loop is CASSLDGPRGNTIYF. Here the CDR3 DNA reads TGCGCCAGCAGCCTGGATGGACCCCGTGGAAACACCATATATTTT.

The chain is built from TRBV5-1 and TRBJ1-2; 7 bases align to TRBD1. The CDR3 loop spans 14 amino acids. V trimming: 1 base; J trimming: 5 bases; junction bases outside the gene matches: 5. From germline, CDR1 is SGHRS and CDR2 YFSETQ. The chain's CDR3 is CASSLTGEGYGYTF. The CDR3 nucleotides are TGCGCCAGCAGCTTGACAGGGGAAGGGTATGGCTACACCTTC.

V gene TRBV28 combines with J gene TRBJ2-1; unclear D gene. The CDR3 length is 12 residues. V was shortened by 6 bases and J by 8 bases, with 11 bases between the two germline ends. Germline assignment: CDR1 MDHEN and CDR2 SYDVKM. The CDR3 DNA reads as TGTGCCAGCAGCTCCTTCAACCATGAGCAGTTCTTC. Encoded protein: CASSSFNHEQFF.

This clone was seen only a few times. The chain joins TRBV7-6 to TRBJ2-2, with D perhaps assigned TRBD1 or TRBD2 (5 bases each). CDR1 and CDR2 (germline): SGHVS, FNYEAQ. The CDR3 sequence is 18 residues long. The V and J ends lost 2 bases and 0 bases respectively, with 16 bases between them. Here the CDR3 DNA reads TGTGCCAGCAGCTTAAACCCGGGAAGACAGACGAACACCGGGGAGCTGTTTTTT. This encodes CASSLNPGRQTNTGELFF.

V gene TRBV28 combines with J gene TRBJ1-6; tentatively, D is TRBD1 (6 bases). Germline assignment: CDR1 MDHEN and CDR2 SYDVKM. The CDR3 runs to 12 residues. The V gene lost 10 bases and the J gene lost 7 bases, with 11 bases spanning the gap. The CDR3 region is CAIRGGNSPLHF. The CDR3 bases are TGTGCCATCAGGGGAGGAAATTCACCCCTCCACTTT.

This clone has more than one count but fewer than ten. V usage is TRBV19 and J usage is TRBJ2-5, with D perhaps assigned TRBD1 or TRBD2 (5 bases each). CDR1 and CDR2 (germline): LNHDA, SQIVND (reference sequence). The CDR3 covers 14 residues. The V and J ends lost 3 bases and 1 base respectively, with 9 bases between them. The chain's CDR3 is CASSMQRGQETQYF. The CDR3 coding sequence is TGTGCCAGTAGTATGCAGAGGGGCCAAGAGACCCAGTACTTC.

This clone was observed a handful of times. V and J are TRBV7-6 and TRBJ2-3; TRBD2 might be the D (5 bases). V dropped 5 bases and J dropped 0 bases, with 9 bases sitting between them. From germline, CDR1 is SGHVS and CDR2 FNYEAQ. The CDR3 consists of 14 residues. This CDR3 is CASSPGLSTDTQYF. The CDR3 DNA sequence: TGTGCCAGCAGCCCCGGACTTAGCACAGATACGCAGTATTTT.

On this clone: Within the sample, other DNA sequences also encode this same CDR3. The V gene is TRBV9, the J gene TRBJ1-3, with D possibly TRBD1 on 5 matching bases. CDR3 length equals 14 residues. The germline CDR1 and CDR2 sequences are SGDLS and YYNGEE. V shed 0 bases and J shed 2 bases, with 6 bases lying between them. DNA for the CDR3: TGTGCCAGCAGCGTAGAAGGGGCTGGAAACACCATATATTTT. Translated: CASSVEGAGNTIYF.

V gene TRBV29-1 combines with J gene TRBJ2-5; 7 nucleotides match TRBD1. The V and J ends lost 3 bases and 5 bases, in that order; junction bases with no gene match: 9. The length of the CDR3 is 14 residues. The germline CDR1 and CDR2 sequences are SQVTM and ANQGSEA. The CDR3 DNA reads TGCAGCGTTGAGGGACAGCCCTCCGGGGAGACCCAGTACTTC. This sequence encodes CSVEGQPSGETQYF.

Here the CDR3 reads CASSLAWNQPQHF. The CDR3, as DNA: TGCGCCAGCAGCTTGGCCTGGAATCAGCCCCAGCATTTT. The rearrangement uses TRBV5-1 and TRBJ1-5; D unclear. Deletions cut 0 bases from V and 4 bases from J, with 5 bases between. The CDR3 is 13 amino acids. Germline-derived CDR1 and CDR2 are SGHRS and YFSETQ. Full variable domain (rest looked up from reference TRBV5-1 and TRBJ1-5): KAGVTQTPRYLIKTRGQQVTLSCSPISGHRSVSWYQQTPGQGLQFLFEYFSETQRNKGNFPGRFSGRQFSNSRSEMNVSTLELGDSALYLCASSLAWNQPQHFGDGTRLSIL.

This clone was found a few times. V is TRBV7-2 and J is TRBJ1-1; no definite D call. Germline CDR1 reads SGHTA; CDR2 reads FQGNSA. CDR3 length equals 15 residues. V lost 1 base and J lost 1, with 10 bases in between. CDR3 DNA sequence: TGTGCCAGCAGCTTAGAGATGACGGCGAACACTGAAGCTTTCTTT. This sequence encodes CASSLEMTANTEAFF.